Shown below are 19 T cell receptor beta chains from a single sample sequenced in a study of T cells in Graves' hyperthyroidism and ophthalmopathy. Amplification of TCR beta CDR3 regions was performed using RNA transcripts as template. The TCR CDR3 first-round RT-PCR relied on the HTBI primer set. TCRdb ran MiXCR on the multiplex PCR reads and lists one entry per CDR3 protein. The sample yields 35,000 to 40,000 distinct CDR3 sequences, 49% seen once. The source material was blood. Source of these receptors: a woman between 45 and 65 years old with Graves' hyperthyroidism that later progressed to Graves' ophthalmopathy.

The table lists this clonotype with many counts. The CDR3, as DNA: TGTGCCAGCAGCGCATCGATCAGGGGGCGAGAGACCCAGTACTTC. It translates to CASSASIRGRETQYF. This chain links TRBV7-2 with TRBJ2-5, with TRBD1 matching 8 bases. CDR1 and CDR2 from the germline V gene are SGHTA and FQGNSA. V shed 5 bases and J 4 bases; nucleotides not matched to a gene: 9. The CDR3 totals 15 residues.

The chain joins TRBV7-3 to TRBJ1-2; D not resolved. From germline, CDR1 is SGHTA and CDR2 FQGTGA. The V and J ends lost 3 bases and 11 bases respectively, with 19 bases between them. The CDR3 contains 14 residues. In DNA form, the CDR3 reads TGTGCCAGCAGCTTCGAGCCCGAGCGGGAGGGTTACACCTTC. Protein product: CASSFEPEREGYTF. The complete variable domain, with remaining parts taken from reference TRBV7-3 and TRBJ1-2, reads GAGVSQTPSNKVTEKGKYVELRCDPISGHTALYWYRQSLGQGPEFLIYFQGTGAADDSGLPNDRFFAVRPEGSVSTLKIQRTERGDSAVYLCASSFEPEREGYTFGSGTRLTVV.

This chain joins TRBV7-9 and TRBJ2-2, with TRBD1 matching over 10 bases. Germline loops: CDR1 SEHNR, CDR2 FQNEAQ (reference sequence). The CDR3 totals 17 residues. V shed 3 bases, J shed 1 base, and the junction held 5 bases outside the gene matches. As DNA, the CDR3 is TGTGCCAGCAGCTTGGAGGGACAGGGGTGGAACACCGGGGAGCTGTTTTTT. Protein product: CASSLEGQGWNTGELFF.

The CDR3 is CASSPGWVADNYEQYF. CDR3 DNA sequence: TGTGCCAGCAGTCCCGGATGGGTAGCGGACAACTACGAGCAGTACTTC. The chain has TRBV7-6 and TRBJ2-7; TRBD2 might be the D (6 bases). Germline CDR1 SGHVS, CDR2 FNYEAQ. This CDR3 is built from 16 residues. V lost 6 bases, J lost 3 bases, and 21 bases lay in between.

Details on this clonotype: The junction does not match germline at one end; this may be a read error. The rearrangement links TRBV7-2 to TRBJ2-3; the D is unclear. The germline CDR1 and CDR2 sequences are SGHTA and FQGNSA. The CDR3 length is 14 residues. DNA for the CDR3: TGCGCCAGCAGCATGCAATCTACCACAGATACGCAGTATTTT. Encoded protein: CASSMQSTTDTQYF.

The sample holds many counts of this clonotype. The chain carries TRBV19 and TRBJ2-3, with unresolved D. Germline V gene data show CDR1 as LNHDA and CDR2 as SQIVND (reference sequence). Trimming removed 6 bases at V and 2 bases at J, with 18 bases between. The CDR3 length is 16 residues. This CDR3 reads CASRAGRPLVTDTQYF. The CDR3 DNA is TGTGCCAGTAGAGCAGGTCGCCCATTGGTCACAGATACGCAGTATTTT. The full variable domain, its missing parts supplied by reference TRBV19 and TRBJ2-3, is DGGITQSPKYLFRKEGQNVTLSCEQNLNHDAMYWYRQDPGQGLRLIYYSQIVNDFQKGDIAEGYSVSREKKESFPLTVTSAQKNPTAFYLCASRAGRPLVTDTQYFGPGTRLTVL.

The gene calls are TRBV20-1 and TRBJ2-6; the D is unclear. The CDR3 is 9 residues long. Germline values: CDR1 DFQATT, CDR2 SNEGSKA (reference sequence). Trimming removed 2 bases from V and 18 bases from J, with 8 bases in between. The CDR3 is CSARPQKTF. The DNA of the CDR3 is TGCAGTGCTAGACCCCAGAAGACTTTC.

This clonotype was picked up one time. The conserved phenylalanine or tryptophan normally closing the CDR3 is absent here, so this likely arose from a read error. Because the CDR3's place on the DNA is in doubt, the DNA is left out and the CDR3 is given as listed by TCRdb. The gene calls are TRBV5-1 and TRBJ2-2; TRBD1 is taken as the D call from the table, unchecked against the DNA. Including both end residues, the CDR3 is 15 amino acids long. Germline V gene data show CDR1 as SGHRS and CDR2 as YFSETQ. CDR3 in amino acids: CASRTGTGNTGELVL.

The CDR3 sequence: CASSLTGRRGRFNQPQHF. The CDR3 DNA follows: TGTGCCAGCAGCTTAACAGGGCGAAGGGGGCGATTCAATCAGCCCCAGCATTTT. J is TRBJ1-5 and V is TRBV7-9; 7 bases match TRBD1. The CDR3 extends over 18 amino acids. The germline V gene encodes CDR1 SEHNR and CDR2 FQNEAQ (reference sequence). The ends lost 2 bases at V and 3 bases at J; junction bases unmatched: 13.

The table lists this clonotype with many counts. The chain uses TRBV5-1 and TRBJ2-1; 9 bases map to TRBD2. V lost 4 bases to trimming and J lost 5 bases; unmatched junction nucleotides: 7. Germline CDR1 SGHRS, CDR2 YFSETQ. CDR3 length equals 15 residues. The CDR3 loop is CASSVGTSPDNEQFF. CDR3 bases: TGCGCCAGCAGCGTAGGGACTAGCCCGGACAATGAGCAGTTCTTC. Together with reference TRBV5-1 and TRBJ2-1, the CDR3 gives the full variable domain: KAGVTQTPRYLIKTRGQQVTLSCSPISGHRSVSWYQQTPGQGLQFLFEYFSETQRNKGNFPGRFSGRQFSNSRSEMNVSTLELGDSALYLCASSVGTSPDNEQFFGPGTRLTVL.

This clonotype showed up many times. This chain joins TRBV14 and TRBJ2-7; D is unresolved. The CDR3 runs 14 residues. Looked up from germline, CDR1 is SGHDN and CDR2 is FVKESK. The V gene lost 1 base and the J gene lost 2 bases, with 9 bases spanning the gap. The CDR3 sequence: CASSQAIGTYEQYF. The DNA for the CDR3 is TGTGCCAGCAGCCAAGCTATAGGGACCTACGAGCAGTACTTC.

The chain couples TRBV9 to TRBJ2-7; 7 bases agree with TRBD1. This CDR3 is built from 16 residues. CDR1 and CDR2 from the germline V gene are SGDLS and YYNGEE. The V gene end was trimmed by 0 bases and the J gene end by 6 bases; junction bases not matched to a gene: 12. CDR3 coding DNA: TGTGCCAGCAGCGTAGCGGGTACGACAGGGAATCCCGAGCAGTACTTC. It encodes CASSVAGTTGNPEQYF. Full variable domain (missing parts from reference TRBV9 and TRBJ2-7): DSGVTQTPKHLITATGQRVTLRCSPRSGDLSVYWYQQSLDQGLQFLIQYYNGEERAKGNILERFSAQQFPDLHSELNLSSLELGDSALYFCASSVAGTTGNPEQYFGPGTRLTVT.

At least ten counts were recorded for this clonotype. V gene TRBV5-1 combines with J gene TRBJ1-3, with D hard to call. The V gene's germline CDR1 is SGHRS and CDR2 YFSETQ. Trimming pared 4 bases from V and 1 base from J, leaving 12 bases between. The CDR3 loop spans 15 amino acids. This CDR3 reads CASSRSAGSGNTIYF. In DNA, the CDR3 is TGCGCCAGCAGCCGGAGTGCAGGTTCTGGAAACACCATATATTTT.

This clonotype occurred many times. The rearrangement uses TRBV9 and TRBJ1-3; D not resolved. The V end was cut by 7 bases, the J end by 0 bases, with 14 bases between. CDR3 length: 15 amino acids. From germline, CDR1 is SGDLS and CDR2 YYNGEE. The CDR3 DNA sequence: TGTGCCAGCGGGTGGCGGGCCAACTCTGGAAACACCATATATTTT. Translation gives CASGWRANSGNTIYF.

At least ten counts were recorded for this clonotype. The chain has TRBV5-4 and TRBJ2-5; no reliable D call. Per the germline V gene, CDR1 is SGHNT and CDR2 is YYREEE (reference sequence). The germline V and J ends were trimmed by 0 bases and 0 bases, with 6 bases remaining between them. The CDR3 contains 14 residues. The CDR3 here is CASSLGLYQETQYF. In DNA, the CDR3 is TGTGCCAGCAGCTTGGGTCTGTACCAAGAGACCCAGTACTTC.

This clonotype has a count of ten or more. The CDR3 reads CASSVFVGGEQETQYF. The DNA of the CDR3 is TGTGCCAGCAGCGTATTTGTGGGAGGAGAGCAAGAGACCCAGTACTTC. The rearrangement joins TRBV9 to TRBJ2-5, with D possibly matching TRBD2 (6 bases). The CDR3 length is 16 residues. CDR1 and CDR2 (germline): SGDLS, YYNGEE. V was shortened by 1 base and J by 2 bases, with 15 bases between the two germline ends.

This clonotype was counted only a few times. The genes are TRBV7-8 and TRBJ1-2; D not certain. The CDR3 sequence is 16 residues long. Germline CDR1 is SGHVS and CDR2 is FQNEAQ. V shed 1 base and J shed 0 bases, with 12 bases lying between them. This chain's CDR3 is CASSLGSARANYGYTF. The DNA of the CDR3 is TGTGCCAGCAGCTTAGGGTCAGCACGTGCTAACTATGGCTACACCTTC.

This clonotype was recorded at least ten times. V usage is TRBV25-1 and J usage is TRBJ1-1, with D maybe TRBD1 (5 bases). With 6 bases removed from V and 5 bases from J, the gap between germline ends came to 19 bases. Germline CDR1 MGHDK, CDR2 SYGVNS. The CDR3 contains 15 residues. Written as DNA, the CDR3 is TGTGCCAGCAGCCTCCTTTTTGGGGGAATTACTGAAGCTTTCTTT. Its translation is CASSLLFGGITEAFF.

This clonotype was seen repeatedly, ten times or more. This rearrangement joins TRBV6-5 to TRBJ2-1, with D possibly being TRBD2 (6 bases). CDR3 length: 14 residues. Between the trimmed V and J ends, which lost 2 bases and 6 bases, there was a span of 11 bases. Germline CDR1 MNHEY, CDR2 SVGAGI. In DNA form, the CDR3 reads TGTGCCAGCAGTTACAAGGAGGGCTCCAATGAGCAGTTCTTC. Protein product: CASSYKEGSNEQFF.